One and the same sample provided the 16 T cell receptor beta chains below, sequenced in a study of CD8 T cells in ankylosing spondylitis. One entry per CDR3 protein results from TCRdb running MiXCR on the 5' RACE reads. The data show some 200,000 distinct CDR3 sequences, 25% to 30% seen once. Sequenced material: blood, either unsorted or a sorted T cell fraction (not recorded which). These receptors were taken from a male donor with ankylosing spondylitis or in good health (not recorded which).

This clonotype was observed many times. V and J are TRBV10-3 and TRBJ2-7; D possibly uses TRBD1 or TRBD2 (5 bases each). Trimming cost V 6 bases and J 5 bases, with 17 bases left between them. Germline V lookup: CDR1 ENHRY, CDR2 SYGVKD. The CDR3 runs to 14 residues. CDR3: CAIRDTVGVDEQYF. The DNA for the CDR3 is TGTGCCATCAGGGATACAGTGGGGGTGGACGAGCAGTACTTC.

This clonotype occurred many times. This chain uses TRBV13 with TRBJ2-7; 7 nucleotides match TRBD1. In germline, CDR1 is PRHDT, CDR2 FYEKMQ (reference sequence). The CDR3 runs to 15 residues. With V trimmed by 5 bases and J by 1 base, 8 bases remained unmatched. CDR3 region: CASSIDRARSYEQYF. The CDR3 DNA sequence: TGTGCCAGCAGCATAGACAGGGCTAGGTCCTACGAGCAGTACTTC.

This clonotype was found many times. V gene TRBV29-1 combines with J gene TRBJ2-1, with 8 bases matching TRBD1. Germline CDR1 is SQVTM and CDR2 is ANQGSEA. After removal of 6 bases from V and 4 bases from J, the junction contained 5 bases not matched to a gene. This CDR3 region has 13 residues. Written as DNA, the CDR3 is TGCAGCGTCGGACAGGGAGAATACAATGAGCAGTTCTTC. This sequence encodes CSVGQGEYNEQFF.

This clonotype showed up just a few times. The rearrangement joins TRBV10-3 to TRBJ2-1; 7 nucleotides match TRBD2. Germline V gene sequence: CDR1 ENHRY, CDR2 SYGVKD. Losses at the gene ends were 3 bases for V and 6 bases for J; bases not matched to a gene: 5. There are 14 residues in the CDR3. In nucleotides, the CDR3 is TGTGCCATCAGTGAAGCGGGACGGGGCAATGAGCAGTTCTTC. Protein: CAISEAGRGNEQFF.

This clonotype showed up many times. The gene calls are TRBV5-4 and TRBJ1-5; 9 nucleotides line up with TRBD1. The CDR3 covers 19 residues. With 2 bases clipped from V and 4 bases from J, the junction kept 16 bases outside the gene matches. Germline CDR1 and CDR2: SGHNT and YYREEE (reference sequence). This CDR3 is CASSLGVGQGRVWNQPQHF. The CDR3 DNA reads as TGTGCCAGCAGCTTAGGGGTGGGACAGGGCCGAGTGTGGAATCAGCCCCAGCATTTT.

The CDR3: CASSVGFGYRANEQFF. The CDR3 DNA follows: TGTGCCAGCAGCGTAGGATTTGGCTACCGGGCCAATGAGCAGTTCTTC. This chain connects TRBV9 to TRBJ2-1; unclear D gene. V dropped 0 bases and J dropped 6 bases, with 16 bases sitting between them. The CDR3 loop spans 16 amino acids. CDR1 is SGDLS, CDR2 YYNGEE, per germline.

This clonotype has at least ten counts. The rearrangement links TRBV12-3 or TRBV12-4 to TRBJ2-2; maybe TRBD2 (6 bases). V lost 7 bases, J lost 2 bases, and 20 bases lay in between. There are 17 residues in the CDR3. The CDR3 DNA reads TGTGCCAGCACTACGAGTCGGGGGAATTTAAACACCGGGGAGCTGTTTTTT. Its protein product is CASTTSRGNLNTGELFF.

The chain uses TRBV11-2 and TRBJ2-7, with 9 bases aligning to TRBD1. Trimming took 5 bases from V and 2 from J; bases not matched to a gene: 7. This CDR3 spans 15 amino acids. Germline lookup yields CDR1 SGHAT and CDR2 FQNNGV. CDR3 loop: CASSQAGQGTYEQYF. The CDR3 region has the DNA TGTGCCAGCAGCCAGGCGGGACAGGGAACCTACGAGCAGTACTTC.

This clonotype was seen once. The gene calls are TRBV29-1 and TRBJ1-1; D is uncertain. V shed 2 bases and J shed 1 base, with 11 bases lying between them. The CDR3 has 14 residues. Germline CDR1 SQVTM, CDR2 ANQGSEA. The CDR3 nucleotides are TGCAGCGTTGAACCGGGCAGGACGAACACTGAAGCTTTCTTT. It yields the protein CSVEPGRTNTEAFF.

At least ten counts were recorded for this clonotype. The chain uses TRBV6-5 and TRBJ2-3; no reliable D call. V was pared by 5 bases and J by 0 bases, with 15 bases between. Per germline, CDR1 MNHEY and CDR2 SVGAGI. This CDR3 comprises 16 residues. The CDR3 bases are TGTGCCAGCAGTCCTCAGAAACTGTTCAGCACAGATACGCAGTATTTT. The encoded protein is CASSPQKLFSTDTQYF.

This clonotype occurred many times. The chain carries TRBV20-1 and TRBJ2-4; weak D call: TRBD2 (6 bases). CDR1 is DFQATT, CDR2 SNEGSKA, per germline (reference sequence). This CDR3 is built from 14 residues. V lost 6 bases to trimming and J lost 3 bases, with 15 bases between them. CDR3 DNA: TGCAGTGCGGAGCGGACTATTGGCAAAAACATTCAGTACTTC. Its protein is CSAERTIGKNIQYF.

The sample holds one count of this clonotype. The J gene is TRBJ2-7, the V gene TRBV27; D perhaps matches TRBD2 (5 bases). Trimming pared 8 bases from V and 2 bases from J, leaving 22 bases between. CDR1 MNHEY and CDR2 SMNVEV come from the germline V gene (reference sequence). The CDR3 is 16 amino acids. The CDR3 bases are TGTGCCAGCCGCCTCTCGGGAATTGGCAGGACCTACGAGCAGTACTTC. Translated, it gives CASRLSGIGRTYEQYF.

V gene TRBV27 combines with J gene TRBJ1-4; no firm D call. V was shortened by 6 bases and J by 7 bases, with 15 bases between the two germline ends. Germline V lookup: CDR1 MNHEY, CDR2 SMNVEV (reference sequence). The CDR3 covers 14 residues. The CDR3, as DNA: TGTGCCAGCAGCCCGGGCGCGGTCGGTGAAAAACTGTTTTTT. Residues: CASSPGAVGEKLFF.

This clonotype turned up a few times. V usage is TRBV20-1 and J usage is TRBJ2-1, with TRBD2 as a possible D gene (5 bases). CDR1 is DFQATT and CDR2 is SNEGSKA in the germline V gene (reference sequence). The V and J ends lost 5 bases and 1 base respectively, with 12 bases between them. The CDR3 runs to 14 residues. The CDR3 DNA follows: TGCAGTGCTGCCGCAGGCGGGTCCTACAATGAGCAGTTCTTC. Residues: CSAAAGGSYNEQFF.

This clonotype was counted many times. The CDR3 region has the DNA TGTGCCAGCAGCCAAGATGCGGGGACTAGCGGGAGTAGAAATACGCAGTATTTT. Translating gives CASSQDAGTSGSRNTQYF. The chain is built from TRBV4-2 and TRBJ2-3; TRBD2 matches at 14 bases. Germline trimming cut 0 bases from V and 7 bases from J; bases unmatched to any gene: 9. Germline V gives CDR1 LGHNA, CDR2 YNFKEQ. This CDR3 has 18 amino acids.

This clonotype appeared many times. The chain joins TRBV10-3 to TRBJ2-1; D perhaps matches TRBD2 (6 bases). CDR3 size: 15 residues. From germline, CDR1 is ENHRY and CDR2 SYGVKD. Trimming removed 8 bases at V and 5 bases at J, with 19 bases between. Here the CDR3 DNA reads TGTGCCATCGGGGATTTGGGACTCCCAAACAATGAGCAGTTCTTC. This gives the protein CAIGDLGLPNNEQFF.